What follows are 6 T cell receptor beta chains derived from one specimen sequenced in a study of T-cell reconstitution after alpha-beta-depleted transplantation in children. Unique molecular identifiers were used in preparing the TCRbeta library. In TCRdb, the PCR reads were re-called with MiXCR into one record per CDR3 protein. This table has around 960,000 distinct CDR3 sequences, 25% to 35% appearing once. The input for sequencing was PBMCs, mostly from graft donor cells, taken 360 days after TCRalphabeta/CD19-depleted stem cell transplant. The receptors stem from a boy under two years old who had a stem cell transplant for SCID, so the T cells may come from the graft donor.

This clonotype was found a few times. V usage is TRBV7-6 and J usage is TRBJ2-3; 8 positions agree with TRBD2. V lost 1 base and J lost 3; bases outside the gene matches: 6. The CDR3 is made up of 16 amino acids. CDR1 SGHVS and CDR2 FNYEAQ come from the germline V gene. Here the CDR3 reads CASSLGRGGWTDTQYF. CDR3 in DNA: TGTGCCAGCAGCTTAGGACGGGGGGGATGGACAGATACGCAGTATTTT.

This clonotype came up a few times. DNA of the CDR3: TGCGCCAGCAGCCAAGTGGCGCGGGGGGCCGACGAGCAGTACTTC. Amino acid sequence: CASSQVARGADEQYF. The chain uses TRBV4-1 and TRBJ2-7, with 8 bases lining up with TRBD2. CDR1 is MGHRA, CDR2 YSYEKL, per germline. The CDR3 covers 15 residues. The junction had 7 bases not matched to a gene; V was cut back by 1 base and J by 5 bases.

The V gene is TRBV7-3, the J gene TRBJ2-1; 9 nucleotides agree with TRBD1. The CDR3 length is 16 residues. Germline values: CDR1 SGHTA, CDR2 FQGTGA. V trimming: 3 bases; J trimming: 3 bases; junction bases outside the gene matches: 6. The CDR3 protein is CASSFSRQGGYNEQFF. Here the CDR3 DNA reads TGTGCCAGCAGCTTCTCCAGACAGGGGGGCTACAATGAGCAGTTCTTC.

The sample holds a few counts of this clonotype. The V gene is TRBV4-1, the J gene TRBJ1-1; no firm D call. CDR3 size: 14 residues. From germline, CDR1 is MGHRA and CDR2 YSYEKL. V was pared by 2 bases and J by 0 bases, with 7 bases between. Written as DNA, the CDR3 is TGCGCCAGCAGCCAAACTCCTCTGAACACTGAAGCTTTCTTT. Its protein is CASSQTPLNTEAFF.

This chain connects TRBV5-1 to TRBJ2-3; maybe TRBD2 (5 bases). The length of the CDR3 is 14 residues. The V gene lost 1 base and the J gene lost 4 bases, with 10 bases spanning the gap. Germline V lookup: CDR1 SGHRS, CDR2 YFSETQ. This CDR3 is CASSLLSSPDTQYF. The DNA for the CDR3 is TGCGCCAGCAGCTTGTTGTCTAGCCCAGATACGCAGTATTTT. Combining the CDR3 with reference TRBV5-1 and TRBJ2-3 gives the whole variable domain KAGVTQTPRYLIKTRGQQVTLSCSPISGHRSVSWYQQTPGQGLQFLFEYFSETQRNKGNFPGRFSGRQFSNSRSEMNVSTLELGDSALYLCASSLLSSPDTQYFGPGTRLTVL.

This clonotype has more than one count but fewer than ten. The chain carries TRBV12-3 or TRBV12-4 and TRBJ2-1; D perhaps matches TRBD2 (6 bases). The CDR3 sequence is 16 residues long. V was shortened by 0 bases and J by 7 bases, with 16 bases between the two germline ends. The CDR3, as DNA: TGTGCCAGCAGTTTAGCCCTAGCGTTCGTTCGGAATGAGCAGTTCTTC. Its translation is CASSLALAFVRNEQFF.